The 22 T cell receptor beta chains in this list originate from one sample, sequenced in a study of cytomegalovirus exposure and HLA in healthy donors. The primer mix had 60 Vbeta and 13 Jbeta primers. Assay: immunoSEQ multiplex PCR; the TCRdb copy retains only in-frame clones and omits some. This sample lists approximately 150,000 clones; its ten largest clones have about 1.7%. Sequencing was carried out using PBMCs. The receptors here all came from a woman between 45 and 65 years old in good health and CMV-seronegative.

For the CDR3, the DNA is TGTGCCAGCAGCCCTACAGTAGGAAACACCATATATTTT. Encoded protein: CASSPTVGNTIYF. The chain recombines TRBV7-2 with TRBJ1-3; no definite D call. The CDR3 has 13 amino acids. Germline values: CDR1 SGHTA, CDR2 FQGNSA. Deletions cut 5 bases from V and 4 bases from J, with 9 bases between. Full variable domain (rest looked up from reference TRBV7-2 and TRBJ1-3): GAGVSQSPSNKVTEKGKDVELRCDPISGHTALYWYRQSLGQGLEFLIYFQGNSAPDKSGLPSDRFSAERTGGSVSTLTIQRTQQEDSAVYLCASSPTVGNTIYFGEGSWLTVV.

The chain links TRBV29-1 to TRBJ2-5; 8 bases agree with TRBD2. The V and J ends lost 7 bases and 4 bases, in that order; junction bases with no gene match: 8. Germline CDR1 and CDR2: SQVTM and ANQGSEA. The CDR3 runs to 13 residues. The CDR3 protein is CSGSGVVLETQYF. CDR3 in DNA: TGCAGCGGTAGCGGGGTCGTCTTAGAGACCCAGTACTTC.

V usage is TRBV7-2 and J usage is TRBJ2-4, with 7 bases fitting TRBD1. Germline trimming cut 2 bases from V and 0 bases from J; bases unmatched to any gene: 7. The germline CDR1 and CDR2 sequences are SGHTA and FQGNSA. The CDR3 length is 17 residues. CDR3 sequence reads: CASSLTGAGLAKNIQYF. The DNA of the CDR3 is TGTGCCAGCAGCTTAACAGGGGCCGGTCTAGCCAAAAACATTCAGTACTTC.

V and J are TRBV28 and TRBJ1-2; TRBD1 aligns across 8 bases. V shed 6 bases and J 4 bases; nucleotides not matched to a gene: 16. In germline, CDR1 is MDHEN, CDR2 SYDVKM. CDR3 size: 17 residues. DNA of the CDR3: TGTGCCAGCAGCTTTATAGGGACGGCAGGGGGCGTCTATGGCTACACCTTC. As protein: CASSFIGTAGGVYGYTF.

The rearrangement links TRBV6-5 to TRBJ2-7; TRBD2 is a possible D gene (6 bases). This CDR3 is 15 amino acids long. V was pared by 6 bases and J by 2 bases, with 17 bases between. Germline values: CDR1 MNHEY, CDR2 SVGAGI. CDR3 DNA: TGTGCCAGCAGCACTCTTACTAGCCGGCCCTACGAGCAGTACTTC. Protein sequence: CASSTLTSRPYEQYF.

The chain couples TRBV11-2 to TRBJ1-1; D call uncertain. This CDR3 spans 12 amino acids. V lost 5 bases, J lost 6 bases, and 10 bases lay in between. Germline CDR1 and CDR2: SGHAT and FQNNGV. CDR3 bases: TGTGCCAGCAGCCCCACATTTGCTGAAGCTTTCTTT. Translation: CASSPTFAEAFF.

The V gene is TRBV18, the J gene TRBJ1-4, with D perhaps matching TRBD1 (5 bases). Germline V gene sequence: CDR1 KGHSH, CDR2 LQKENI. V was cut by 6 bases and J by 8 bases, with 19 bases left in between. This CDR3 is built from 15 residues. The CDR3 region is CASSALPGWGEKLFF. CDR3 coding DNA: TGTGCCAGCTCTGCCCTTCCCGGATGGGGCGAAAAACTGTTTTTT.

As DNA, the CDR3 is TGCGCCAGCAGCTTGGGGCCGCGGGAGGCTCCCAGGGAGCAGTACTTC. Protein: CASSLGPREAPREQYF. This rearrangement joins TRBV5-1 to TRBJ2-7, with TRBD2 identical over 8 bases. The germline V gene has CDR1 SGHRS and CDR2 YFSETQ. This CDR3 spans 16 amino acids. V trimming: 0 bases; J trimming: 7 bases; junction bases outside the gene matches: 12.

The rearrangement links TRBV11-3 to TRBJ2-1; 10 nucleotides match TRBD2. The CDR3 is 16 amino acids. V gave up 5 bases and J gave up 7 bases; unmatched junction bases: 11. The germline gives CDR1 SGHNT, CDR2 YENEEA. The CDR3 nucleotides read TGTGCCAGCAGCAATAAACAGACTAGCGGGTGGAATGAGCAGTTCTTC. This encodes CASSNKQTSGWNEQFF.

The rearrangement uses TRBV4-1 and TRBJ2-7, with 11 positions matching TRBD2. V dropped 2 bases and J dropped 2; count of bases not matched to a gene: 5. CDR1 is MGHRA and CDR2 is YSYEKL in the germline V gene. This CDR3 region has 16 residues. CDR3 DNA: TGCGCCAGCAGCCAACTACCGGGACTAGCGGCCTACGAGCAGTACTTC. Amino acid sequence: CASSQLPGLAAYEQYF.

This chain joins TRBV6-5 and TRBJ2-1, with D maybe TRBD2 (5 bases). CDR1 is MNHEY, CDR2 SVGAGI, per germline. Trimming took off 5 bases at V and 0 bases at J, with 8 bases between the two ends. CDR3 length: 14 amino acids. CDR3 nucleotide sequence: TGTGCCAGCAGTCCCGGGATCTCCTACAATGAGCAGTTCTTC. It is translated as CASSPGISYNEQFF.

The V and J genes are TRBV18 and TRBJ1-3; TRBD1 is a possible D gene (5 bases). The germline CDR1 and CDR2 sequences are KGHSH and LQKENI. This CDR3 region has 16 residues. The V and J ends lost 0 bases and 2 bases respectively, with 11 bases between them. The CDR3 DNA reads as TGTGCCAGCTCACCACCGGGAAGGGGCACTGGAAACACCATATATTTT. It encodes CASSPPGRGTGNTIYF.

The chain recombines TRBV6-5 with TRBJ2-7; maybe TRBD1 (6 bases). This CDR3 is 12 amino acids long. Germline V lookup: CDR1 MNHEY, CDR2 SVGAGI. V lost 4 bases and J 7 bases, leaving 11 bases between the germline ends. DNA for the CDR3: TGTGCCAGCAGTTCATCCAGGGGAGAGCAGTACTTC. It codes for CASSSSRGEQYF.

This chain links TRBV6-5 with TRBJ1-5; 7 bases match TRBD1. The CDR3 has 15 residues. V was clipped by 5 bases and J by 5 bases; unmatched bases: 9. In germline, CDR1 is MNHEY, CDR2 SVGAGI. CDR3 nucleotides: TGTGCCAGCAGTCCCTCGGACAGGATATATCAGCCCCAGCATTTT. It codes for CASSPSDRIYQPQHF.

The chain links TRBV6-6 to TRBJ1-1; unclear D gene. The CDR3 extends over 14 amino acids. V was trimmed by 6 bases and J by 0 bases, leaving 11 bases between them. Germline V CDR1 and CDR2: MNHNY, SVGAGI (reference sequence). The CDR3 DNA reads as TGTGCCAGCAGAACCTACTCATTGAACACTGAAGCTTTCTTT. It codes for CASRTYSLNTEAFF.

The chain uses TRBV9 and TRBJ2-1; 8 nucleotides line up with TRBD2. Unmatched junction bases numbered 7, after V lost 7 bases and J lost 4 bases. The CDR3 is 14 residues long. Germline CDR1 SGDLS, CDR2 YYNGEE. For the CDR3, the DNA is TGTGCCAGCTCGACAGCTAGCGGGTACAATGAGCAGTTCTTC. Translating gives CASSTASGYNEQFF.

The V and J genes are TRBV28 and TRBJ2-1; 15 nucleotides line up with TRBD2. CDR3 length: 17 amino acids. Germline CDR1 reads MDHEN; CDR2 reads SYDVKM. J was trimmed by 5 bases and V by 4 bases; bases with no gene match: 6. The CDR3 DNA reads as TGTGCCAGCAGTTCCGCCGGGACTAGCGGGAGGAACAATGAGCAGTTCTTC. This translates into CASSSAGTSGRNNEQFF.

The rearrangement uses TRBV5-8 and TRBJ2-7, with 9 bases lining up with TRBD1. With 3 bases clipped from V and 3 bases from J, the junction kept 1 base outside the gene matches. CDR1 is SGHTS, CDR2 YDEGEE, per germline. CDR3 length: 13 amino acids. CDR3 DNA: TGTGCCAGCAGCTGGGACAGGGTCTACGAGCAGTACTTC. This translates into CASSWDRVYEQYF.

The chain has TRBV28 and TRBJ1-5, with D unclear. V was clipped by 4 bases and J by 1 base, with 11 bases between them. The CDR3 totals 15 residues. In germline, CDR1 is MDHEN, CDR2 SYDVKM. CDR3 coding DNA: TGTGCCAGCAGTTATCTAGGTCCGAGCAATCAGCCCCAGCATTTT. Its protein product is CASSYLGPSNQPQHF.

The chain joins TRBV9 to TRBJ2-1; 8 bases map to TRBD2. The CDR3 spans 16 residues. With 3 bases clipped from V and 7 bases from J, the junction kept 12 bases outside the gene matches. The germline V gene has CDR1 SGDLS and CDR2 YYNGEE. This chain's CDR3 is CASSGRVTGGPNEQFF. The DNA of the CDR3 is TGTGCCAGCAGCGGGAGGGTAACGGGAGGGCCTAATGAGCAGTTCTTC.

The chain links TRBV19 to TRBJ1-3; tentatively, D is TRBD1 (6 bases). V dropped 9 bases and J dropped 3 bases, with 15 bases sitting between them. The length of the CDR3 is 14 residues. From germline, CDR1 is LNHDA and CDR2 SQIVND (reference sequence). The CDR3 sequence is CASAPGELGNTIYF. In DNA form, the CDR3 reads TGTGCCAGCGCCCCAGGGGAACTTGGAAACACCATATATTTT.

V usage is TRBV28 and J usage is TRBJ1-5; 8 nucleotides line up with TRBD1. Trimming removed 6 bases from V and 7 bases from J; junction bases left unmatched: 8. CDR1 and CDR2 (germline): MDHEN, SYDVKM. The CDR3 is made up of 14 amino acids. The CDR3 sequence is CASSSGQGLQPQHF. CDR3 nucleotide sequence: TGTGCCAGCAGCAGTGGACAGGGTCTACAGCCCCAGCATTTT.